The T cell receptor (beta chain) described here comes from a study of CD8+CD57+ T cells in acquired aplastic anemia. Study at large: When averaged, DNA from sorted CD4+ and CD8+ cells came to approximately 3 ug. Findings and caveats of the study: Comparison of patients with controls identified 25 to 30 shared CD8+ CDR3 sequences.

Comment on this clonotype: The antigen remains undetermined.

CDR3 and TCR beta VDJ profiling relied on genomic DNA as the template. MiXCR, applied by TCRdb to the reads, yields one record per CDR3 protein. Among approximately 98,000 distinct CDR3 sequences listed, roughly 70% were seen once. All sequencing subjects had displayed CD8+CD57+ cell expansion on flow cytometry. V trimming: 4 bases; J trimming: 0 bases; junction bases outside the gene matches: 2. There are 14 residues in the CDR3. Germline loops: CDR1 MNHEY, CDR2 SVGAGI. Source material: sorted CD4+, CD8+, or CD8+CD57+ T cells (not recorded which) from PBMCs. The J gene is TRBJ2-7, the V gene TRBV6-5; 8 positions match TRBD2. The clonotype was recovered from a human donor with aplastic anemia. DNA of the CDR3: TGTGCCAGCAGTTTACTAGCGGACTCCTACGAGCAGTACTTC. Protein sequence: CASSLLADSYEQYF.